A single sample is the source of the 23 T cell receptor beta chains below, sequenced in a study of response to subunit inactivated influenza vaccine. MiXCR was run by TCRdb on the RT-PCR reads, yielding one entry per CDR3 protein. This sample has hundreds of thousands of distinct CDR3 sequences, with under 9% found just once. The specimen was PBMCs from blood, collected 23 months after vaccination. These receptor sequences come from a man aged 45 to 75 who received an inactivated influenza vaccine.

This clonotype was seen only a few times. The chain carries TRBV20-1 and TRBJ2-7; 10 bases are shared with TRBD2. Germline-derived CDR1 and CDR2 are DFQATT and SNEGSKA (reference sequence). This CDR3 is built from 17 residues. V trimming: 2 bases; J trimming: 3 bases; junction bases outside the gene matches: 13. CDR3 loop: CSARTSGISQVYYEQYF. The CDR3, as DNA: TGCAGTGCTAGAACTAGCGGGATCAGCCAGGTCTACTACGAGCAGTACTTC.

This clonotype was seen repeatedly, ten times or more. The CDR3 region is CSARDPRGGYEQYF. In DNA, the CDR3 is TGCAGTGCTAGAGATCCCAGGGGGGGCTACGAGCAGTACTTC. The rearrangement links TRBV20-1 to TRBJ2-7; TRBD1 or TRBD2 may be the D gene (7 bases each). The CDR3 runs 14 residues. Trimming pared 0 bases from V and 3 bases from J, leaving 12 bases between. Germline CDR1 DFQATT, CDR2 SNEGSKA (reference sequence).

The rearrangement joins TRBV5-1 to TRBJ2-1, with D possibly matching TRBD2 (6 bases). This CDR3 has 14 residues. CDR1 and CDR2 from the germline V gene are SGHRS and YFSETQ. The V gene lost 3 bases and the J gene lost 6 bases, with 13 bases spanning the gap. CDR3 protein: CASSWAGQRNEQFF. The CDR3 DNA is TGCGCCAGCAGCTGGGCGGGGCAGCGCAATGAGCAGTTCTTC.

This clonotype appeared many times. The chain employs TRBV7-8 and TRBJ1-6; tentatively, D is TRBD1 (6 bases). V was shortened by 4 bases and J by 7 bases, with 20 bases between the two germline ends. This CDR3 is 17 amino acids long. Germline V gene sequence: CDR1 SGHVS, CDR2 FQNEAQ. CDR3 in amino acids: CASSSQGSRSGNSPLHF. The CDR3, as DNA: TGTGCCAGCAGCTCACAGGGTTCAAGGTCTGGGAATTCACCCCTCCACTTT.

This clonotype was picked up many times. V is TRBV10-2 and J is TRBJ2-1; the match to TRBD1 covers 7 bases. The CDR3 loop spans 15 amino acids. The germline V gene has CDR1 WSHSY and CDR2 SAAADI. V lost 6 bases, J lost 5 bases, and 10 bases stayed unmatched. CDR3 region: CASRRRGLAHNEQFF. As DNA, the CDR3 is TGCGCCAGCAGAAGAAGGGGGCTAGCCCACAATGAGCAGTTCTTC.

This clonotype has a handful of counts. The CDR3 is CASSHDRDNIQYF. CDR3 DNA: TGTGCCAGCAGCCACGACAGGGATAACATTCAGTACTTC. V usage is TRBV7-9 and J usage is TRBJ2-4, with 7 bases that match TRBD1. Germline V CDR1 and CDR2: SEHNR, FQNEAQ (reference sequence). With 5 bases clipped from V and 7 bases from J, the junction kept 5 bases outside the gene matches. This CDR3 is built from 13 residues.

Only a few counts were recorded for this clonotype. The chain uses TRBV10-3 and TRBJ1-2; D unclear. The CDR3 length is 14 residues. The germline V and J ends were trimmed by 2 bases and 6 bases, with 13 bases remaining between them. CDR1 is ENHRY and CDR2 is SYGVKD in the germline V gene. The CDR3 nucleotides read TGTGCCATCAGTGAGGGCCAGGTTGTGGATGGCTACACCTTC. Translation gives CAISEGQVVDGYTF.

The chain uses TRBV15 and TRBJ2-3; D might be TRBD1 or TRBD2, each matching 5 bases. This CDR3 comprises 14 residues. V shed 3 bases and J shed 3 bases, with 10 bases lying between them. Germline lookup yields CDR1 LNHNV and CDR2 YYDKDF (reference sequence). As DNA, the CDR3 is TGTGCCACCAGCAGGATCTGGGGGACAGATACGCAGTATTTT. This gives the protein CATSRIWGTDTQYF. Variable domain in full (rest from reference TRBV15 and TRBJ2-3): DAMVIQNPRYQVTQFGKPVTLSCSQTLNHNVMYWYQQKSSQAPKLLFHYYDKDFNNEADTPDNFQSRRPNTSFCFLDIRSPGLGDTAMYLCATSRIWGTDTQYFGPGTRLTVL.

This clonotype has at least ten counts. V gene TRBV28 combines with J gene TRBJ2-7; D is possibly TRBD1 or TRBD2 (5 bases each). From germline, CDR1 is MDHEN and CDR2 SYDVKM. Trimming cost V 6 bases and J 1 base, with 22 bases left between them. The length of the CDR3 is 17 residues. CDR3 nucleotide sequence: TGTGCCAGCAGATCCGGGACCCGGGGTGTTGCATCCTACGAGCAGTACTTC. The encoded protein is CASRSGTRGVASYEQYF.

The chain employs TRBV10-1 and TRBJ2-1; D is uncertain. V was cut by 0 bases and J by 9 bases, with 12 bases left in between. Germline lookup yields CDR1 WNHNN and CDR2 SYGVQD (reference sequence). CDR3 size: 14 residues. The CDR3 sequence is CASSESMFSGEQFF. The DNA for the CDR3 is TGCGCCAGCAGTGAGTCGATGTTTAGTGGTGAGCAGTTCTTC.

The CDR3 protein is CASSGQGARVNIQYF. CDR3 in DNA: TGTGCCAGCAGCGGACAGGGGGCGCGGGTAAACATTCAGTACTTC. This chain links TRBV12-3 or TRBV12-4 with TRBJ2-4; 11 bases align to TRBD1. With V trimmed by 6 bases and J by 6 bases, 7 bases remained unmatched. The CDR3 extends over 15 amino acids.

This clonotype was seen more than once but under ten times. The V gene is TRBV5-1, the J gene TRBJ1-1, with TRBD1 as a possible D gene (6 bases). CDR1 and CDR2 (germline): SGHRS, YFSETQ. The CDR3 sequence is 17 residues long. V lost 1 base and J lost 0, with 16 bases in between. The CDR3 is CASSLNWGRRVNTEAFF. The CDR3 coding sequence is TGCGCCAGCAGCTTGAATTGGGGGCGCCGGGTGAACACTGAAGCTTTCTTT.

This clonotype was found a few times. V usage is TRBV4-2 and J usage is TRBJ2-3; 11 nucleotides line up with TRBD2. This CDR3 contains 16 residues. Germline CDR1 is LGHNA and CDR2 is YNFKEQ. The junction had 1 base not matched to a gene; V was cut back by 0 bases and J by 2 bases. In DNA, the CDR3 is TGTGCCAGCAGCCAAGAACTAGCGGGGGTCACAGATACGCAGTATTTT. Translated: CASSQELAGVTDTQYF.

The chain recombines TRBV6-4 with TRBJ2-2; D is ambiguous. From germline, CDR1 is MRHNA and CDR2 SNTAGT. The V end lost 4 bases, the J end lost 0 bases, and 6 bases lay between the germline ends. The CDR3 loop spans 14 amino acids. This CDR3 reads CASSGASNTGELFF. CDR3 in DNA: TGTGCCAGCAGTGGCGCGTCGAACACCGGGGAGCTGTTTTTT.

This clonotype has just a few counts. This chain joins TRBV6-1 and TRBJ1-3; 7 bases fit TRBD1. Germline-derived CDR1 and CDR2 are MNHNS and SASEGT. The CDR3 sequence is 16 residues long. With V trimmed by 6 bases and J by 4 bases, 12 bases remained unmatched. CDR3 sequence reads: CASSPEDRVVGNTIYF. CDR3 sequence (DNA): TGTGCCAGCAGCCCCGAAGACAGGGTCGTAGGAAACACCATATATTTT.

V is TRBV19 and J is TRBJ2-4; 10 positions agree with TRBD1. The length of the CDR3 is 15 residues. V was clipped by 4 bases and J by 7 bases; unmatched bases: 7. From germline, CDR1 is LNHDA and CDR2 SQIVND (reference sequence). The CDR3 bases are TGTGCCAGTAGTAAGACAGGGGGCGCGGGGAACATTCAGTACTTC. This gives the protein CASSKTGGAGNIQYF.

This clonotype occurred many times. The chain is built from TRBV3-1 and TRBJ2-2; TRBD2 agrees at 7 bases. The V gene end was trimmed by 4 bases and the J gene end by 4 bases; junction bases not matched to a gene: 9. There are 16 residues in the CDR3. The V gene's germline CDR1 is LGHDT and CDR2 YNNKEL (reference sequence). CDR3 residues: CASSPGAGSVTGELFF. As DNA, the CDR3 is TGTGCCAGCAGCCCGGGAGCGGGGTCTGTCACCGGGGAGCTGTTTTTT.

Many counts were recorded for this clonotype. The DNA of the CDR3 is TGCAGTGTACAGGGGGCGGGCAATCAGCCCCAGCATTTT. Translating it yields CSVQGAGNQPQHF. This sequence joins TRBV20-1 and TRBJ1-5; 9 bases match TRBD1. Trimming cost V 7 bases and J 2 bases; bases outside gene matches: 3. Looked up from germline, CDR1 is DFQATT and CDR2 is SNEGSKA (reference sequence). CDR3 length: 13 amino acids.

This clonotype was detected once. It may be a read error: a sequence one base away is much more abundant. The chain couples TRBV3-1 to TRBJ1-5; TRBD1 is a possible D gene (6 bases). The CDR3 length is 13 residues. V lost 4 bases to trimming and J lost 5 bases, with 9 bases between them. Germline V gives CDR1 LGHDT, CDR2 YNNKEL (reference sequence). The CDR3 DNA is TGTGCCAGCAGCCTGTGGACAGATCAGCCCCAGCATTTT. It specifies CASSLWTDQPQHF.

This clonotype has only a few counts. The chain is built from TRBV7-9 and TRBJ1-1, with D possibly matching TRBD1 (5 bases). This CDR3 spans 15 amino acids. The germline gives CDR1 SEHNR, CDR2 FQNEAQ (reference sequence). Trimming took off 5 bases at V and 0 bases at J, with 13 bases between the two ends. The CDR3 reads CASSPPGLLNTEAFF. In DNA, the CDR3 is TGTGCCAGCAGCCCCCCAGGGTTATTGAACACTGAAGCTTTCTTT. The full variable domain, in which reference TRBV7-9 and TRBJ1-1 provide the parts outside the CDR3, is DTGVSQNPRHKITKRGQNVTFRCDPISEHNRLYWYRQTLGQGPEFLTYFQNEAQLEKSRLLSDRFSAERPKGSFSTLEIQRTEQGDSAMYLCASSPPGLLNTEAFFGQGTRLTVV.

This clonotype appeared a few times. V gene TRBV6-1 combines with J gene TRBJ2-7, with a possible D match to TRBD1 (7 bases). The ends were cut back, 4 bases at V and 9 bases at J, with 16 bases in the middle. Germline loops: CDR1 MNHNS, CDR2 SASEGT. CDR3 length: 13 amino acids. The DNA for the CDR3 is TGTGCCAGCAGTGCAACCCGACAGGGAGGGCAGTACTTC. This encodes CASSATRQGGQYF.

This clonotype showed up many times. The chain uses TRBV5-1 and TRBJ2-1; TRBD2 aligns across 14 bases. The CDR3 is made up of 15 amino acids. Germline CDR1 and CDR2: SGHRS and YFSETQ. Trimming at V came to 5 bases and at J to 7 bases, leaving 5 bases not matched to a gene. The CDR3 region is CASSNRLAGGNEQFF. CDR3 nucleotides: TGCGCCAGCAGTAACCGACTAGCGGGAGGGAATGAGCAGTTCTTC.

This clonotype was picked up a small number of times. The chain carries TRBV5-6 and TRBJ2-3; 9 bases agree with TRBD2. The length of the CDR3 is 17 residues. Germline assignment: CDR1 SGHDT and CDR2 YYEEEE. The ends lost 6 bases at V and 1 base at J; junction bases unmatched: 12. This CDR3 is CASTSVVRGGGTDTQYF. The CDR3 DNA is TGTGCCAGCACCAGTGTGGTGCGGGGGGGGGGCACAGATACGCAGTATTTT.